This T cell receptor (beta chain) appears in the sequencing data of a study of T cells in women clearing cervical HPV infection. About this clone itself: The read terminates 3 residues ahead of where the CDR3 ends, so the germline J gene completes it.

MY09/MY11 PCR detected cervical HPV DNA; dot-blot assigned genotypes. In germline, CDR1 is SNHLY, CDR2 FYNNEI. The CDR3 consists of 14 residues. The germline V and J ends were trimmed by 3 bases and 6 bases, with 14 bases remaining between them. Method: immunoSEQ multiplex PCR; TCRdb's copy keeps in-frame clones and lacks some. This listing includes 30,000 to 35,000 clones. The gene calls are TRBV2 and TRBJ1-1, with a tentative D call TRBD1 (5 bases). The sequence came from a woman aged 18-69 years with a cervical HPV16 infection that either progressed to CIN3+ or cleared (not recorded which). The sequencing sample was made of blood buffy coat. The sequenced part of the CDR3 DNA is TGTGCCAGCAGTGAGGGGGGGGGTATGGCTGAA. Translated: CASSEGGGMAE. The CDR3 in its entirety is CASSEGGGMAEAFF. Filled out from reference TRBV2 and TRBJ1-1, the complete variable domain reads EPEVTQTPSHQVTQMGQEVILRCVPISNHLYFYWYRQILGQKVEFLVSFYNNEISEKSEIFDDQFSVERPDGSNFTLKIRSTKLEDSAMYFCASSEGGGMAEAFFGQGTRLTVV.